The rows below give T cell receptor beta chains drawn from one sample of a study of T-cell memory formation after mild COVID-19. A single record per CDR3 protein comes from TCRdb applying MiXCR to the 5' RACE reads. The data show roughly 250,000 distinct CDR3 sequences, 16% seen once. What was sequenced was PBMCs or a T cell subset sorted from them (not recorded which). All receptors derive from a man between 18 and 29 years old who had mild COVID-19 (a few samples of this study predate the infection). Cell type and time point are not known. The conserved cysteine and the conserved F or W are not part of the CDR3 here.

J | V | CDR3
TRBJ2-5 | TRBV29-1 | SVEDLGETQY
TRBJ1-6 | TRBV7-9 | ASSRGTATGSPLH
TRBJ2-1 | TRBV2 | ASRRMNEQF
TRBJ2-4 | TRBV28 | ASSSTGRDIQY
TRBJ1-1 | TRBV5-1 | ASSLVFRDTEAF
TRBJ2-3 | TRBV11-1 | ASSLYSGGAPQY
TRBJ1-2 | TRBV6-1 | ASSGTGGDSYYGYT
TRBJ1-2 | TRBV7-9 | ASSAGQYGYT
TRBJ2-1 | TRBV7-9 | ASSLAGLAQNEQF
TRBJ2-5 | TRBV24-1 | ATSDPAERQGQETQY
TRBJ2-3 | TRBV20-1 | SARGVGTDTQY
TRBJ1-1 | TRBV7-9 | ASSAPTGGTEAF
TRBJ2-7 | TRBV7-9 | ASSLEGQVYEQY
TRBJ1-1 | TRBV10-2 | ARRTGLESTEAF
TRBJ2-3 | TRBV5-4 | ASSTRDGTDTQY
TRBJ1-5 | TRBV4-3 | ASSQDPLQPQH
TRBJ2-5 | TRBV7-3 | ASPATANQETQY
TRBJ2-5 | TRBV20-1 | SASGARETQY
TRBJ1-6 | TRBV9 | ASSVALVSTLH
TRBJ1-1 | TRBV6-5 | ASSHRGWNTEAF
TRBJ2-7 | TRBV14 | ASSRGDRGGEQY
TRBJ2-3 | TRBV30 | AWSAWAASTDTQY
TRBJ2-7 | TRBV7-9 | ASSHRDGIDYEQY
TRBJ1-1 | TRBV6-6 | ASSFIYPQNTEAF
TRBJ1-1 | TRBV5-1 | ASSLFSGSDTEAF
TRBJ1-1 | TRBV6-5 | ASTTGDTEAF
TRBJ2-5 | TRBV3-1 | ASSQDRTSGGIEETQY
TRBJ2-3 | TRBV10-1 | ASRAGLAGTDTQY
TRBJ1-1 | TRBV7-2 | ASSRTWVEAF
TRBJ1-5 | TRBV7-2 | ASSPHRGPDQPQH
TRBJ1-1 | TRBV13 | ASNPAF
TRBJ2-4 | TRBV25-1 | ATSRRGVGSYIQY
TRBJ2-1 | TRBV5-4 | ASSEGQGNEQF
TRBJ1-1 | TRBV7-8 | ASSLAWNTEAF
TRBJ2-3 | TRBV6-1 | ASSEAPGQGPTDTQY
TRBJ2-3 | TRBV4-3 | ASSQDVLADTQY
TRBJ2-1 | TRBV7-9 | ASSLVPYNEQF
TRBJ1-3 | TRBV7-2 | ASTLGQGRNTIY
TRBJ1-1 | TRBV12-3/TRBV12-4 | ASNLLTGTSAEAF
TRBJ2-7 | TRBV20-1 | SASRTASSYEQY
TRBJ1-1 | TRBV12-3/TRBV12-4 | ASSSARGLRTEAF
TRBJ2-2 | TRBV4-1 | ASRLAGELF
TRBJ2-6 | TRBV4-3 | ASSQDSGVWGRARPGANVLT